This T cell receptor (beta chain) was recorded in a study of cytomegalovirus exposure and HLA in healthy donors. General observations from the study: In vitro testing confirmed three CMV-associated chains as specific for CMV antigens. In the analysis, some V segments, TRBV6-2 and TRBV6-3 included, were excluded as indistinguishable. The study designated fewer than 200 TCR beta chains cytomegalovirus-associated.

PCR used 60 Vbeta primers and 13 Jbeta primers. Profiled with immunoSEQ multiplex PCR; TCRdb holds only in-frame clones, not every one. The table includes 200,000 to 250,000 clones, approximately 90% detected once. The CDR3 totals 14 residues. Germline CDR1 reads SGDLS; CDR2 reads YYNGEE. Losses at the gene ends were 4 bases for V and 5 bases for J; bases not matched to a gene: 8. This clone turned up a few times. Its antigen is not identified. The sample comprised PBMCs. The chain links TRBV9 to TRBJ2-7; 8 bases map to TRBD1. This clonotype was obtained from a woman under 30 in good health and CMV-seronegative. CDR3 coding DNA: TGTGCCAGCAGCCCCCGGACAGGGATACACGAGCAGTACTTC. This gives the protein CASSPRTGIHEQYF. Looking up the rest from reference TRBV9 and TRBJ2-7 gives the full variable domain: DSGVTQTPKHLITATGQRVTLRCSPRSGDLSVYWYQQSLDQGLQFLIQYYNGEERAKGNILERFSAQQFPDLHSELNLSSLELGDSALYFCASSPRTGIHEQYFGPGTRLTVT.